This TCR beta chain was documented in a study of beta chain features in type 1 diabetes. V shed 3 bases and J 9 bases; nucleotides not matched to a gene: 3. The germline V gene encodes CDR1 SGHRS and CDR2 YFSETQ. This CDR3 spans 15 amino acids. Expressed TCRB transcripts got sequenced, as all isolated RNA was reverse transcribed. Clones were sequenced by immunoSEQ multiplex PCR, and TCRdb holds only the in-frame ones, with some missing. This sample yields some 250,000 clones, of which about 25% are seen a single time; 4% belongs to the top ten. Every donor provided one heparinised blood draw, which averaged about 110 mL. Purity exceeding 95% was reached by all sorted populations.

V is TRBV5-1 and J is TRBJ2-1; 16 bases map to TRBD2. The clonotype comes from a man aged 30-40 years in good health. Sequenced: central memory CD4+ T cells from blood. The DNA of the CDR3 is TGCGCCAGCAGCTCCGGGACTAGCGGGAGGGGTGAGCAGTTCTTC. Translated, it gives CASSSGTSGRGEQFF.